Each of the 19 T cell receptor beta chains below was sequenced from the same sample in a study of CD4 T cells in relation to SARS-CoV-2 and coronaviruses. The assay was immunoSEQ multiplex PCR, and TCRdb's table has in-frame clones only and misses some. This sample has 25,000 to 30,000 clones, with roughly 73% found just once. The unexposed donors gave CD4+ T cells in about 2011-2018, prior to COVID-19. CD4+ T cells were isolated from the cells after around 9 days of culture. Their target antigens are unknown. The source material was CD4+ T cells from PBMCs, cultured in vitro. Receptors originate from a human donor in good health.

CDR3 sequence (DNA): TGTGCCAGCAGCCAACTTAAACAGGGTAGGGACAATGAGCAGTTCTTC. Its translation: CASSQLKQGRDNEQFF. V usage is TRBV4-2 and J usage is TRBJ2-1; D is perhaps TRBD1 (6 bases). Per germline, CDR1 LGHNA and CDR2 YNFKEQ. This CDR3 spans 16 amino acids. V gave up 2 bases and J gave up 5 bases, with 16 bases separating them.

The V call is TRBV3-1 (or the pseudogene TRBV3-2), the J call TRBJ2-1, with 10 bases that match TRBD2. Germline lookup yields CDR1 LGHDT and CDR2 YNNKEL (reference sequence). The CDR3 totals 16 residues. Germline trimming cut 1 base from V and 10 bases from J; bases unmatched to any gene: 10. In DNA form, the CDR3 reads TGTGCCAGCAGCCAAGGTAGCGGGGGGCGGGGTTTGGAGCAGTTCTTC. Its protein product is CASSQGSGGRGLEQFF.

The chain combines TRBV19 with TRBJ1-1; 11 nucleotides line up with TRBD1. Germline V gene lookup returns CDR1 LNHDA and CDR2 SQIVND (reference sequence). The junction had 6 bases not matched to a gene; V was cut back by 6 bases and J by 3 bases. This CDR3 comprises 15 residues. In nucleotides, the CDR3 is TGTGCCAGTAGCAGATGGGACAGGGGGTACACTGAAGCTTTCTTT. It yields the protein CASSRWDRGYTEAFF.

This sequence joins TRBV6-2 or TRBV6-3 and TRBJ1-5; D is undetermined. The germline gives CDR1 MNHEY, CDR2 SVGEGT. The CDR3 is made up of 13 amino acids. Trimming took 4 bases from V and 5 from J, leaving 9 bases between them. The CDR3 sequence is CASSSAGYQPQHF. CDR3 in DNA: TGTGCCAGCAGTTCTGCCGGTTATCAGCCCCAGCATTTT.

CDR3 DNA sequence: TGTGCCCGCCGCTACGAGCAGTACTTC. This encodes CARRYEQYF. V gene TRBV5-4 combines with J gene TRBJ2-7; no definite D call. This CDR3 has 9 residues. Germline V gene data show CDR1 as SGHNT and CDR2 as YYREEE (reference sequence). V lost 10 bases and J lost 3, with 5 bases in between.

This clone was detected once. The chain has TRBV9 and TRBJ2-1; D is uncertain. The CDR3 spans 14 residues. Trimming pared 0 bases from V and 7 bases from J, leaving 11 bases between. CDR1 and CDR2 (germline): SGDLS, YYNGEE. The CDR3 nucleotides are TGTGCCAGCAGCGTAGTCCCAGCCTCAAATGAGCAGTTCTTC. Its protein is CASSVVPASNEQFF.

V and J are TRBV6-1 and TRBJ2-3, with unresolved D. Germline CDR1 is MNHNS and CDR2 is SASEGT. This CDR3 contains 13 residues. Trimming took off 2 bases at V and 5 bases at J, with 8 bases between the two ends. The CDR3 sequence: CASSERTKDTQYF. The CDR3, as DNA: TGTGCCAGCAGTGAACGGACCAAAGATACGCAGTATTTT.

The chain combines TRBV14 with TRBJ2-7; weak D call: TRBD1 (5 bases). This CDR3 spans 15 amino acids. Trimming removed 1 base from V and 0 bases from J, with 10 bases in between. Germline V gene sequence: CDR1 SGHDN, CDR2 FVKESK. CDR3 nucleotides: TGTGCCAGCAGCCAAGGACGGACATACTCCTACGAGCAGTACTTC. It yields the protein CASSQGRTYSYEQYF.

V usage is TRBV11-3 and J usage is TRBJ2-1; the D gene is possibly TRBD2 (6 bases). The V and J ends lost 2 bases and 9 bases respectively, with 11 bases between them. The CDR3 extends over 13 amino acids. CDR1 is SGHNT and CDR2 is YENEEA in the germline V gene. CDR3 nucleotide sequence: TGTGCCAGCAGCTTAAGGAGGGTTAGTGAGCAGTTCTTC. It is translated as CASSLRRVSEQFF.

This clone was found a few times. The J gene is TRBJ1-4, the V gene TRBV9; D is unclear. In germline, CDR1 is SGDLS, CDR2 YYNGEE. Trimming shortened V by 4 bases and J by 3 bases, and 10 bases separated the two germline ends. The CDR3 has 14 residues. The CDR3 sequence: CASSSGVANEKLFF. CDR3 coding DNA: TGTGCCAGCAGCTCGGGTGTCGCTAATGAAAAACTGTTTTTT.

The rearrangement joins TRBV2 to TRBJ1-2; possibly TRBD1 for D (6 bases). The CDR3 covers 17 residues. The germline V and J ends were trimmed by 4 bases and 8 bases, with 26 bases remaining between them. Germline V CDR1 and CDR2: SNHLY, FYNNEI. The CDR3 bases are TGTGCCAGCAGTGCGTCTGGATATATCGTGGCAGGGGAGGGCTACACCTTC. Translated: CASSASGYIVAGEGYTF.

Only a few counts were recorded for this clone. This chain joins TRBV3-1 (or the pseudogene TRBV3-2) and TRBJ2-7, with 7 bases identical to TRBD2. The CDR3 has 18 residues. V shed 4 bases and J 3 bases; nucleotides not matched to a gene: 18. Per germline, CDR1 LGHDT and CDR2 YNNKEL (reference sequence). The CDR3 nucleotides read TGTGCCAGCAGCCCCGGAGTGTGGGAGGGCCTGGGGAGCTACGAGCAGTACTTC. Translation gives CASSPGVWEGLGSYEQYF.

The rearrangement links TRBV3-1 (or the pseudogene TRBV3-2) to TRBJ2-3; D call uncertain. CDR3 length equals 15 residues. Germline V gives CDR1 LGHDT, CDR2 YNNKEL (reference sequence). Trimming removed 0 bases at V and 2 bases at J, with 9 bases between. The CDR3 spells CASSQDRQTTDTQYF. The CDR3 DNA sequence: TGTGCCAGCAGCCAAGATAGGCAGACCACAGATACGCAGTATTTT.

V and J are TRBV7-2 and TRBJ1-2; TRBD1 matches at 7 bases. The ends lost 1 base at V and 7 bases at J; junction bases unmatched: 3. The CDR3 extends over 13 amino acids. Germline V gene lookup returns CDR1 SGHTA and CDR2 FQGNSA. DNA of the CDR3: TGTGCCAGCAGCTTAGAGGGGGCGCGTGGCTACACCTTC. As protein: CASSLEGARGYTF. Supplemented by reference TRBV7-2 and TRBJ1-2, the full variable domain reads GAGVSQSPSNKVTEKGKDVELRCDPISGHTALYWYRQSLGQGLEFLIYFQGNSAPDKSGLPSDRFSAERTGGSVSTLTIQRTQQEDSAVYLCASSLEGARGYTFGSGTRLTVV.

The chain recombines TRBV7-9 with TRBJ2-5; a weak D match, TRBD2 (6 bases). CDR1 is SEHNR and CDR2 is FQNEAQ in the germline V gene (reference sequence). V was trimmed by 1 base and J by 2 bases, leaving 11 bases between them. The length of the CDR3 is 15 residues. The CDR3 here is CASSLGRGLQETQYF. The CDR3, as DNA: TGTGCCAGCAGCTTAGGCCGGGGACTTCAAGAGACCCAGTACTTC.

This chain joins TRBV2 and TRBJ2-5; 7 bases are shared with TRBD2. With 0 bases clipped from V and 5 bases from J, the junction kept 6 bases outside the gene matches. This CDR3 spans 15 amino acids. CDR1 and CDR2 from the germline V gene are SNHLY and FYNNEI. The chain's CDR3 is CASSEAGVGRETQYF. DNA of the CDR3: TGTGCCAGCAGTGAAGCGGGGGTCGGGAGGGAGACCCAGTACTTC.

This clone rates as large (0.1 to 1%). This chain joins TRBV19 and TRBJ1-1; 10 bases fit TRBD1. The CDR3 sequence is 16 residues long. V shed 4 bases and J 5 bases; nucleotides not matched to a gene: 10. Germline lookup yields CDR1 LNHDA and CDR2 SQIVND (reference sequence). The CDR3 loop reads CASSTPRDRGVTEAFF. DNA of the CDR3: TGTGCCAGTAGTACCCCCCGGGACAGGGGTGTAACTGAAGCTTTCTTT.

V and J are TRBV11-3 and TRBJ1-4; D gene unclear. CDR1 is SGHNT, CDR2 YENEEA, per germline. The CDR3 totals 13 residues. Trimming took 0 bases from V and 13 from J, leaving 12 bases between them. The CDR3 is CASSLEETSPLFF. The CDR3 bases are TGTGCCAGCAGCTTAGAAGAGACATCCCCACTGTTTTTT. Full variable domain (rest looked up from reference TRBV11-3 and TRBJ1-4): EAGVVQSPRYKIIEKKQPVAFWCNPISGHNTLYWYLQNLGQGPELLIRYENEEAVDDSQLPKDRFSAERLKGVDSTLKIQPAELGDSAVYLCASSLEETSPLFFGSGTQLSVL.

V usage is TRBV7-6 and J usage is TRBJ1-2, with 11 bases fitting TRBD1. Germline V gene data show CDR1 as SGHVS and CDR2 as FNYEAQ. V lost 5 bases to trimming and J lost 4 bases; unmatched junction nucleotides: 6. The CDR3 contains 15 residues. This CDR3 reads CASSLGQGATYGYTF. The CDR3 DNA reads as TGTGCCAGCAGCCTTGGACAGGGGGCTACCTATGGCTACACCTTC.